The text below deals with one T cell receptor beta chain. Its antigen is still unknown. TCRdb independently ran MiXCR on the reads; one entry per CDR3 protein. This sample has more than 350,000 distinct CDR3 sequences, with approximately 32% found just once. V dropped 5 bases and J dropped 8 bases, with 21 bases sitting between them. The CDR3 extends over 15 amino acids. Germline CDR1 SGHVS, CDR2 FNYEAQ. The sample comes from a study of T cell repertoires in cytomegalovirus infection. Study-level background: Both CMV infection and a matching HLA type were indicated by public TCR beta signatures. The study's findings and limits: Frequencies of public TCR beta families were cumulated, and this identified carriers of CMV plus the relevant HLA. Ex vivo, HLA-C-restricted CMV-specific TCR beta clonotypes prevailed over the rest of the response.

Sequenced sample: PBMCs. This chain uses TRBV7-6 with TRBJ1-2; D call uncertain. The sequence was obtained from a human donor in good health (CMV status not recorded). Some clones in this sample may be carry-over from other donors' samples. The CDR3 here is CASSAQVWGAAGYTF. CDR3 coding DNA: TGTGCCAGCAGCGCCCAGGTGTGGGGTGCTGCCGGCTACACCTTC.